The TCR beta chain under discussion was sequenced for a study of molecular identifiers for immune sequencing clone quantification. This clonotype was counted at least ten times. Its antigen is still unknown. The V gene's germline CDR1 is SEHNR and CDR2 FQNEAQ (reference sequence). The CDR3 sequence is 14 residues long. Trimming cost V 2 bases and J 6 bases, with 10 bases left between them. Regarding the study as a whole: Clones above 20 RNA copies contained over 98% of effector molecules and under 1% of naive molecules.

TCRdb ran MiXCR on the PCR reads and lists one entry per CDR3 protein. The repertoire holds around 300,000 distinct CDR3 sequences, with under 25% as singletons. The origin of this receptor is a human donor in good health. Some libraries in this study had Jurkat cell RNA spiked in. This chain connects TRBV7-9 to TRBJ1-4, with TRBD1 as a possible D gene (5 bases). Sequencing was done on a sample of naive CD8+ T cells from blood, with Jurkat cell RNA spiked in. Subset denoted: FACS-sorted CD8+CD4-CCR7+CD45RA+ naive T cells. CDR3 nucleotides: TGTGCCAGCAGCTTACAGGGATCTGATGAAAAACTGTTTTTT. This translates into CASSLQGSDEKLFF.